These 20 T cell receptor beta chains share one sample of origin, sequenced in a study of T-cell memory formation after mild COVID-19. TCRdb passed the 5' RACE reads through MiXCR, listing each CDR3 protein once. The sample shows roughly 450,000 distinct CDR3 sequences, roughly 17% of them seen only once. The source material was PBMCs or a T cell subset sorted from them (not recorded which). Every receptor here comes from a man between 18 and 29 years old who had mild COVID-19 (a few samples of this study predate the infection). Cell type and time point are not known.

This clonotype was picked up a small number of times. The rearrangement joins TRBV18 to TRBJ2-4, with D possibly TRBD2 on 6 matching bases. Germline V lookup: CDR1 KGHSH, CDR2 LQKENI. This CDR3 contains 15 residues. Trimming removed 0 bases at V and 8 bases at J, with 14 bases between. The CDR3 is CASSPPAGRRDIQYF. The CDR3 DNA sequence: TGTGCCAGCTCACCACCGGCGGGGAGACGCGACATTCAGTACTTC.

This chain connects TRBV28 to TRBJ2-7, with D unresolved. CDR3 length equals 14 residues. Per the germline V gene, CDR1 is MDHEN and CDR2 is SYDVKM. V was pared by 6 bases and J by 0 bases, with 12 bases between. This chain's CDR3 is CASSPESSSYEQYV. The CDR3 nucleotides are TGTGCCAGCAGCCCGGAATCCTCCTCCTACGAGCAGTACGTC.

This clonotype was observed a handful of times. This chain connects TRBV6-6 to TRBJ1-5; D ambiguous. The CDR3 length is 13 residues. Germline V gene data show CDR1 as MNHNY and CDR2 as SVGAGI (reference sequence). Trimming pared 7 bases from V and 7 bases from J, leaving 14 bases between. CDR3 region: CASTLGERQPQHF. The DNA for the CDR3 is TGTGCCAGCACCCTGGGTGAAAGGCAGCCCCAGCATTTT.

This clonotype was found many times. The chain couples TRBV11-2 to TRBJ2-3; no reliable D call. Trimming left V 1 base short and J 1 base short, with 6 bases between. The CDR3 loop spans 14 amino acids. Germline assignment: CDR1 SGHAT and CDR2 FQNNGV. The CDR3 loop is CASSLGWGTDTQYF. The DNA for the CDR3 is TGTGCCAGCAGCTTAGGTTGGGGCACAGATACGCAGTATTTT.

This clonotype has only a few counts. This sequence joins TRBV6-2 or TRBV6-3 and TRBJ1-1; possibly TRBD1 for D (6 bases). The germline V gene encodes CDR1 MNHEY and CDR2 SVGEGT. The CDR3 loop spans 14 amino acids. The V and J ends lost 6 bases and 2 bases respectively, with 13 bases between them. The CDR3 DNA reads TGTGCCAGCAGCGTTCACAGGGATAACACTGAAGCTTTCTTT. Translation gives CASSVHRDNTEAFF.

The rearrangement links TRBV4-3 to TRBJ2-1; 12 nucleotides line up with TRBD2. J lost 0 bases, V lost 4 bases, and 13 bases had no gene match. The CDR3 runs 20 residues. Germline lookup yields CDR1 LGHNA and CDR2 YSLEER. CDR3 loop: CASSRGGLAGFTSSYNEQFF. The CDR3 DNA sequence: TGCGCCAGCAGCCGGGGCGGACTAGCGGGATTTACGAGCTCCTACAATGAGCAGTTCTTC.

The sample holds many counts of this clonotype. This chain connects TRBV3-1 to TRBJ2-1, with 14 bases fitting TRBD2. J was trimmed by 10 bases and V by 3 bases; bases with no gene match: 5. The CDR3 sequence is 15 residues long. Germline CDR1 is LGHDT and CDR2 is YNNKEL (reference sequence). This chain's CDR3 is CASSQTSGGAREQFF. CDR3 DNA sequence: TGTGCCAGCAGCCAGACTAGCGGGGGGGCTCGGGAGCAGTTCTTC.

The chain combines TRBV4-1 with TRBJ2-1; D perhaps matches TRBD1 (5 bases). From germline, CDR1 is MGHRA and CDR2 YSYEKL. V was shortened by 4 bases and J by 4 bases, with 11 bases between the two germline ends. The CDR3 is 14 residues long. CDR3 amino acids: CASSLQGLYNEQFF. In nucleotides, the CDR3 is TGCGCCAGCAGCCTCCAGGGTTTGTACAATGAGCAGTTCTTC.

The chain is built from TRBV7-8 and TRBJ1-4; 10 bases are shared with TRBD1. The J segment lost 6 bases and the V segment lost 5 bases, leaving 9 bases of the junction unmatched. The CDR3 has 16 residues. Germline CDR1 reads SGHVS; CDR2 reads FQNEAQ. This CDR3 is CASSLDAGQGYEKLFF. The CDR3 nucleotides read TGTGCCAGCAGCCTGGACGCGGGACAGGGGTATGAAAAACTGTTTTTT. Combining the CDR3 with reference TRBV7-8 and TRBJ1-4 gives the whole variable domain GAGVSQSPRYKVAKRGQDVALRCDPISGHVSLFWYQQALGQGPEFLTYFQNEAQLDKSGLPSDRFFAERPEGSVSTLKIQRTQQEDSAVYLCASSLDAGQGYEKLFFGSGTQLSVL.

The chain employs TRBV12-3 or TRBV12-4 and TRBJ2-5, with 9 positions matching TRBD2. The CDR3 extends over 13 amino acids. The junction had 5 bases not matched to a gene; V was cut back by 7 bases and J by 5 bases. CDR3 loop: CASTSSGVETQYF. DNA of the CDR3: TGTGCCAGCACCTCTAGCGGGGTGGAGACCCAGTACTTC.

V usage is TRBV28 and J usage is TRBJ1-1; weak D call: TRBD1 (5 bases). CDR3 size: 14 residues. CDR1 is MDHEN, CDR2 SYDVKM, per germline. V dropped 5 bases and J dropped 1 base, with 11 bases sitting between them. CDR3: CASSTTGRNTEAFF. In nucleotides, the CDR3 is TGTGCCAGCAGTACTACGGGACGGAACACTGAAGCTTTCTTT.

The J gene is TRBJ2-5, the V gene TRBV7-9; D possibly uses TRBD1 or TRBD2 (6 bases each). The CDR3 is 15 residues long. Germline V lookup: CDR1 SEHNR, CDR2 FQNEAQ (reference sequence). Trimming stripped 4 bases from V and 5 bases from J, with 17 bases between. The CDR3 sequence: CASSSTGGPRETQYF. The CDR3 DNA sequence: TGTGCCAGCAGCTCTACCGGGGGCCCGCGGGAGACCCAGTACTTC.

The V gene is TRBV6-2 or TRBV6-3, the J gene TRBJ2-7; D is ambiguous. Germline V gene data show CDR1 as MNHEY and CDR2 as SVGEGT. This CDR3 has 15 residues. Trimming left V 3 bases short and J 1 base short, with 13 bases between. The CDR3 DNA reads TGTGCCAGCAGTTATGGGGTAGGGATATCCTACGAGCAGTACGTC. It is translated as CASSYGVGISYEQYV.

Only a few counts were recorded for this clonotype. The gene calls are TRBV6-5 and TRBJ2-7, with TRBD1 identical over 7 bases. Germline CDR1 MNHEY, CDR2 SVGAGI. This CDR3 comprises 13 residues. V dropped 4 bases and J dropped 6; count of bases not matched to a gene: 6. The CDR3 sequence is CASSSRQGLEQYV. The CDR3 coding sequence is TGTGCCAGCAGTTCCCGACAGGGTCTCGAGCAGTACGTC.

This clonotype was recorded a few times. The gene calls are TRBV11-2 and TRBJ2-2; 7 nucleotides line up with TRBD2. The CDR3 is made up of 16 amino acids. V lost 5 bases and J lost 8; bases outside the gene matches: 14. Germline V CDR1 and CDR2: SGHAT, FQNNGV. The CDR3 protein is CASSRRGDGLPGELFF. The CDR3 region has the DNA TGTGCCAGCAGCCGCCGGGGGGACGGACTCCCGGGGGAGCTGTTTTTT.

This clonotype was counted at least ten times. V usage is TRBV12-3 or TRBV12-4 and J usage is TRBJ1-1, with 7 bases matching TRBD1. J gave up 0 bases and V 6 bases, and 7 bases lay outside the gene matches. The CDR3 runs 15 residues. In nucleotides, the CDR3 is TGTGCCAGCAGCCGAGAGGACAGGCTGAACACTGAAGCTTTCTTT. This codes for CASSREDRLNTEAFF.

The V gene is TRBV18, the J gene TRBJ1-5; perhaps TRBD1 as D (6 bases). Germline CDR1 KGHSH, CDR2 LQKENI. Deletions cut 5 bases from V and 7 bases from J, with 12 bases between. The CDR3 covers 13 residues. CDR3 loop: CASSSYRDQPQHF. The CDR3, as DNA: TGTGCCAGCTCATCGTACAGGGACCAGCCCCAGCATTTT.

This clonotype was observed a few times. CDR3 in DNA: TGTGCTAGTGCCCTAGGGACAGGGGCTCCGGGCGAGACCCAGTACTTC. Its translation is CASALGTGAPGETQYF. The rearrangement uses TRBV12-5 and TRBJ2-5; 10 bases fit TRBD1. V was pared by 7 bases and J by 5 bases, with 13 bases of the junction left unmatched. Germline CDR1 reads LGHNT; CDR2 reads FRNRAP. CDR3 length: 16 residues.

In its sample, this clonotype was seen many times. The V and J genes are TRBV6-5 and TRBJ1-6; unclear D gene. This CDR3 region has 13 residues. Germline V lookup: CDR1 MNHEY, CDR2 SVGAGI. Trimming left V 0 bases short and J 8 bases short, with 5 bases between. The CDR3 region is CASSYSFDSPLHF. CDR3 nucleotides: TGTGCCAGCAGTTACTCCTTTGATTCACCCCTCCACTTT.

V and J are TRBV20-1 and TRBJ1-4, with 7 bases identical to TRBD1. The germline V gene encodes CDR1 DFQATT and CDR2 SNEGSKA (reference sequence). The CDR3 extends over 15 amino acids. V lost 6 bases, J lost 7 bases, and 14 bases stayed unmatched. This CDR3 reads CSARTGAVFGEKLFF. The DNA of the CDR3 is TGCAGTGCCCGCACAGGGGCGGTTTTTGGTGAAAAACTGTTTTTT.